This T cell receptor (beta chain) appears in the sequencing data of a study of cytomegalovirus exposure and HLA in healthy donors. The V and J ends lost 7 bases and 1 base respectively, with 13 bases between them. The CDR3 sequence is 13 residues long. Per the germline V gene, CDR1 is SQVTM and CDR2 is ANQGSEA. Primers included in the PCR were 60 Vbeta and 13 Jbeta primers. Original analysis: As a later analysis found, there were tens of millions of unique TCR beta chains, of which some 10 million were shared. Some clones are missing from TCRdb's copy, which holds only in-frame ones; the method was immunoSEQ multiplex PCR. V and J calls and clone size come straight from that table; D and trimming were deduced from the DNA. The data show some 200,000 clones, roughly 13% seen once. Study results and limitations: Most TCR beta V segments were productive about 90% or about 30% of the time in an earlier analysis. In a later analysis, the majority of CMV-associated beta chains seemingly showed HLA restriction. TCR beta chain V- and J-gene trimming was linked, in a later analysis, to a missense variant in DCLRE1C.

Notes on this clone: Its specificity is unknown.

The sequence came from a man aged 45-65 years in good health and CMV-seropositive. Sequenced sample: PBMCs. V usage is TRBV29-1 and J usage is TRBJ1-1; D remains unclear. CDR3 residues: CSGVRVRNTEAFF. CDR3 nucleotides: TGCAGCGGGGTGAGGGTCCGGAACACTGAAGCTTTCTTT.